Listed below are T cell receptor beta chains from one sample, sequenced in a study of blood T cells in healthy people across ages. TCRdb used MiXCR to reprocess the 5' RACE reads, holding one entry per CDR3 protein. The data contain roughly 720,000 distinct CDR3 sequences, about 55% of them seen just once; the ten biggest clones take up around 41%. The sample was blood. The receptors come from a man at least 80 years old in good health. Both conserved end residues are part of each CDR3. A D gene is named only where the DNA matches it firmly. Clone size is stated in some rows and not others, as once, few, many or a class when expanded.

clone_size	d_call	v_call	j_call	cdr3_nt	cdr3_aa
-	TRBD1	TRBV27	TRBJ1-6	TGTGCCAGCAGTTTATTCCCCCAAACCGGGACAGGGTATTCACCCCTCCACTTT	CASSLFPQTGTGYSPLHF
few	TRBD2	TRBV6-5	TRBJ2-7	TGTGCCAGCCGGCCTCGGACTAGCGGTAGTTACGAGCAGTACTTC	CASRPRTSGSYEQYF
few	TRBD1	TRBV7-6	TRBJ2-7	TGTGCCAGCAGCTTAACCTACAGGGGACAAAACTACGAGCAGTACTTC	CASSLTYRGQNYEQYF
-	TRBD1	TRBV2	TRBJ2-4	TGTGCCAGCAGTAAAGCGACAGGGCCTAATAGTGACATTCAGTACTTC	CASSKATGPNSDIQYF
few	-	TRBV18	TRBJ2-6	TGTGCCAGCTCACCAAGGGAAACCGGGGCCAACGTCCTGACTTTC	CASSPRETGANVLTF
few	-	TRBV3-1	TRBJ2-7	TGTGCCAGCAGCCTAATGGGGGGCCCCTCCTACGAGCAGTACTTC	CASSLMGGPSYEQYF
few	-	TRBV7-2	TRBJ2-4	TGTGCCAGCAGCTTAAAGGGTGCGCAGTACTTC	CASSLKGAQYF
-	-	TRBV29-1	TRBJ2-1	TGCAGCGTTGGGGGTCGGGTTAGGGTCGGCGACCTAAGCTCCTACAATGAGCAGTTCTTC	CSVGGRVRVGDLSSYNEQFF
-	-	TRBV12-3/TRBV12-4	TRBJ1-5	TGTGCCAGCAGTTTAACTGGGGGGATCCAGCCCCAGCATTTT	CASSLTGGIQPQHF
-	TRBD2	TRBV6-6	TRBJ2-3	TGTGCCACGACTAGCGGGAGGCCCCCCGATACGCAGTATTTT	CATTSGRPPDTQYF
-	-	TRBV4-1	TRBJ1-2	TGCGCCAGCAGCCAAGATTTGACAGTCTATGGCTACACCTTC	CASSQDLTVYGYTF
few	-	TRBV5-1	TRBJ2-1	TGCGCCAGCAAGCCTAGAACAGGTGATAGCTCCTACAATGAGCAGTTCTTC	CASKPRTGDSSYNEQFF
-	-	TRBV7-9	TRBJ2-3	TGTGCCAGCAGCCGTCCTGGCGGGGAACACAGAGACGCGTATTTT	CASSRPGGEHRDAYF
-	TRBD2	TRBV7-2	TRBJ2-5	TGTGCCAGCAGCCCCTTCGGGACTAGGAAAGAGACCCAGTACTTC	CASSPFGTRKETQYF
-	-	TRBV6-5	TRBJ2-1	TGTGCCAGCAGTTACTCTAGCCGTGGCCCGAGCTCCTACAATGAGCAGTTCTTC	CASSYSSRGPSSYNEQFF
-	-	TRBV27	TRBJ2-7	TGTGCCAGTTCAACAGGGCTACGGGAGCAGTACTTC	CASSTGLREQYF
few	-	TRBV12-3/TRBV12-4	TRBJ2-1	TGTGCCAGCAGTTTACGGGCTCTTAATGAGCAGTTCTTC	CASSLRALNEQFF
-	TRBD1	TRBV30	TRBJ1-2	TGTGCCTGGAGCGTAGGGGGACAGGTCTATGGCTACACCTTC	CAWSVGGQVYGYTF
few	TRBD1	TRBV2	TRBJ2-1	TGTGCCAGCAGGAAGAGGGGGCTAGATGAGAATGAGCAGTTCTTC	CASRKRGLDENEQFF
once	-	TRBV7-9	TRBJ2-2	TGTGCCAGCAGACAGCCATTTAAAATCTCAGGACTGATGAACACCGGGGAGCTGTTTTTT	CASRQPFKISGLMNTGELFF
once	TRBD1	TRBV19	TRBJ1-5	TGTGCCAGCCAGGGGGCGCCGAGCAATCAGCCCCAGCATTTT	CASQGAPSNQPQHF
-	TRBD2	TRBV5-1	TRBJ2-1	TGCGCCAGCAGCCCACTAGCGGGAGCACACAATGAGCGGTTCTTC	CASSPLAGAHNERFF